The present TCR beta chain was sequenced within a study of neurological immune-mediated disorders. Study-wide results and caveats: Multiple sclerosis, the disease with the least TCR clonal expansion, fell below healthy controls, whereas HTLV-1-associated myelopathy showed the most.

CDR3 size: 19 residues. In this sample, this clonotype turned up many times. The antigen is undetermined. TCRdb called the 5' RACE reads again in MiXCR, with one record for every CDR3 protein. The profile shows about 59,000 distinct CDR3 sequences, about 13% of them singletons. The rearrangement links TRBV21-1 to TRBJ2-3; TRBD2 is the table's D call, not checked against the DNA. TRBV21-1 is noted as a pseudogene. The origin of this receptor is a woman in her fifties or sixties with HTLV-1-associated myelopathy (HAM/TSP). Sample: PBMCs. CDR3 DNA: TGTGCCAGCAGCAATGGGGGGGGGCTAGCGACGAGGAGCACAGATACGCAGTATTTT. Translating it yields CASSNGGGLATRSTDTQYF.